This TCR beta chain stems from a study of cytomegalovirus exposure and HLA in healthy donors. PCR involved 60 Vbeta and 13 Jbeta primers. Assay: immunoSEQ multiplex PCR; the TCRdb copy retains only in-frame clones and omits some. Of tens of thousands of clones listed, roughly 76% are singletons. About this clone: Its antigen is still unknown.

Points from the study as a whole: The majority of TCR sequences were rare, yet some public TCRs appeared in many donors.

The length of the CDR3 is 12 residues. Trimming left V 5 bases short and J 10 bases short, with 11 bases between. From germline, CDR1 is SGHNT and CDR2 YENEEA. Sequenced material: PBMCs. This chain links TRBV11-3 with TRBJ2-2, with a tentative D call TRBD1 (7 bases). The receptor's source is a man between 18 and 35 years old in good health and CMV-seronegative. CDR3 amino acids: CASSQGGVELFF. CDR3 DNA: TGTGCCAGCAGCCAGGGGGGCGTGGAGCTGTTTTTT.